Listed below are T cell receptor beta chains from one sample, sequenced in a study of blood T cell repertoires in COVID-19. Data came from immunoSEQ multiplex PCR; TCRdb stores just in-frame clones and leaves some out. This sample has 290,000 or so clones, with 90% found just once. The specimen was PBMCs or T cells enriched from blood (not recorded which). These receptors came from a woman between 18 and 29 years old with acute COVID-19. CDR3s leave out the opening cysteine and the closing phenylalanine or tryptophan. Each record gives: V gene, J gene, CDR3 protein.

V: TRBV6-4; J: TRBJ2-2; CDR3: ASSVQRGGELF
V: TRBV24-1; J: TRBJ2-2; CDR3: ATSDFGRGVTGELF
V: TRBV7-9; J: TRBJ1-1; CDR3: ASSAVQGDTEAF
V: TRBV28; J: TRBJ2-7; CDR3: ASSYDRAGLAGFYEQY
V: TRBV28; J: TRBJ1-2; CDR3: ASSFGGTAYGYT
V: TRBV9; J: TRBJ2-7; CDR3: ASSAGGGSSHEQY
V: TRBV3-1/TRBV3-2; J: TRBJ2-2; CDR3: ASSPTSGRAGELF
V: TRBV20-1; J: TRBJ2-7; CDR3: SARTQADQY
V: TRBV11-3; J: TRBJ2-5; CDR3: ASSLDRGQETQY
V: TRBV7-2; J: TRBJ2-2; CDR3: ASSLGQGATLFGELF
V: TRBV6-6; J: TRBJ2-7; CDR3: ASSYGTTSLSYEQY
V: TRBV3-1/TRBV3-2; J: TRBJ1-4; CDR3: ASSQSRDREKLF
V: TRBV19; J: TRBJ1-1; CDR3: ASSMSGTEAF
V: TRBV15; J: TRBJ2-3; CDR3: ATSRGPLGGGIDTQY
V: TRBV5-1; J: TRBJ1-1; CDR3: ASSLVSGSGTEAF
V: TRBV19; J: TRBJ1-2; CDR3: ASSPSATGLRTTRYIYGYT
V: TRBV5-4; J: TRBJ2-7; CDR3: ASSLGTDSGYEQY
V: TRBV5-1; J: TRBJ2-7; CDR3: ASSLGRGEYEQY
V: TRBV19; J: TRBJ2-7; CDR3: ASSRRRGRAYEQY
V: TRBV2; J: TRBJ1-1; CDR3: ASSRDSNTEAF
V: TRBV18; J: TRBJ2-7; CDR3: ASSPYGQGGVEQY
V: TRBV18; J: TRBJ2-7; CDR3: ASSPARGRTYEQY